Listed below are T cell receptor beta chains from one sample, sequenced in a study of cytomegalovirus exposure and HLA in healthy donors. Assay: immunoSEQ multiplex PCR; the TCRdb copy retains only in-frame clones and omits some. The sample includes tens of thousands of clones, roughly 53% seen only once; the top ten take approximately 12%. Specimen: PBMCs. These receptors came from a human donor in good health. CDR3s include the opening cysteine and the closing phenylalanine or tryptophan. The D gene is left open where the match is weak. Some rows have no size entry. The others give once, few or many, or a class for an expanded clone.

CDR3nt,CDR3aa,abundance,v_gene,len,d_gene,j_gene
TGCGCCAGCAGCGAAGACAGGGGCCAAGGGACCCAGTACTTC,CASSEDRGQGTQYF,.,TRBV5-1,14,TRBD1,TRBJ2-5
TGTGCCAGCAGCCACGAGGGGGCTAATGAAAAACTGTTTTTT,CASSHEGANEKLFF,few,TRBV27,14,.,TRBJ1-4
TGCGCCAGCAGCTTGGCAGGGGGGTATGGCTACCCCTTC,CASSLAGGYGYPF,.,TRBV5-1,13,TRBD1,TRBJ1-2
TGTGCCAGCAGCTTAGGGGGGGCCGCCAATGAGCAGTTCTTC,CASSLGGAANEQFF,.,TRBV5-4,14,.,TRBJ2-1
TGTGCCTGGAGGGTAGTTACTGAAGCTTTCTTT,CAWRVVTEAFF,.,TRBV30,11,.,TRBJ1-1
TGCAGCGCAATAGCAGATACGCAGTATTTT,CSAIADTQYF,.,TRBV29-1,10,.,TRBJ2-3
TGTGCCAGCAGTGACGGTCAGAGGGGGAGCACCTACGAGCAGTACTTC,CASSDGQRGSTYEQYF,.,TRBV27,16,.,TRBJ2-7
TGTGCCAGCAGTTTGGGACAGGCCCACACTGAAGCTTTCTTT,CASSLGQAHTEAFF,.,TRBV5-6,14,TRBD1,TRBJ1-1
TGTGCCAGCAGCTCCCAGTATAATTCTGCAGATACGCAGTATTTT,CASSSQYNSADTQYF,.,TRBV6-5,15,.,TRBJ2-3
TGTGCCAGCAGCTTGTATGAGGTCGGGTCTGGCTACACCTTC,CASSLYEVGSGYTF,.,TRBV5-6,14,.,TRBJ1-2
TGCGCCAGCAGCTTGGGCGGCACCACCTATGGCTACACCTTC,CASSLGGTTYGYTF,.,TRBV5-1,14,.,TRBJ1-2
TGTGCCAGCAGTTTATATGGGACTGAAAACTATGGCTACACCTTC,CASSLYGTENYGYTF,few,TRBV27,15,.,TRBJ1-2
TGTGCCAGCAGCCTAGGGACTAGCGGGGGGGCCTACAATGAGCAGTTCTTC,CASSLGTSGGAYNEQFF,.,TRBV7-6,17,TRBD2,TRBJ2-1
TGCGCCAGCAGCCAAGAAGGACAGCCACGTCCCTACGAGCAGTACTTC,CASSQEGQPRPYEQYF,.,TRBV4-1,16,.,TRBJ2-7
TGCGCCAGCCATGGGGCTAGCACAGATACGCAGTATTTT,CASHGASTDTQYF,.,TRBV10-2,13,.,TRBJ2-3
TGTGCCAGCAGTTTACCTTGGACAGGGGACTACAATGAGCAGTTCTTC,CASSLPWTGDYNEQFF,.,TRBV7-8,16,TRBD1,TRBJ2-1
TGTGCCAGCAGCCCCCAGGGGATTTACGGCTACACCTTC,CASSPQGIYGYTF,.,TRBV6-1,13,.,TRBJ1-2
TGTGCCAGCAGCTTGGATCAGGGGCCCACCTACGAGCAGTACTTC,CASSLDQGPTYEQYF,.,TRBV5-4,15,.,TRBJ2-7
TGTGCCAGCACACGGACAGGATACAATGAGCAGTTCTTC,CASTRTGYNEQFF,.,TRBV13,13,TRBD1,TRBJ2-1
TGTGCCAGCAGCTTAGCGTATCTGGGCGGGGGTGGAGATACGCAGTATTTT,CASSLAYLGGGGDTQYF,.,TRBV7-2,17,TRBD2,TRBJ2-3
TGTGCCAGCAGCCCCCAGACAAGCGGGGGGACAGATACGCAGTATTTT,CASSPQTSGGTDTQYF,few,TRBV7-2,16,TRBD2,TRBJ2-3
TGTGCCAGCAGCTTAGCGGGGGGGCCTCTGGAGACCCAGTACTTC,CASSLAGGPLETQYF,.,TRBV13,15,TRBD2,TRBJ2-5
TGCAGTGCTCCAGGGCCCCCTGGCTACACCTTC,CSAPGPPGYTF,.,TRBV20-1,11,.,TRBJ1-2
TGTGCCTGGAGTAGACCTAGCGGGCTGAGCTCCTACGAGCAGTACTTC,CAWSRPSGLSSYEQYF,.,TRBV30,16,TRBD2,TRBJ2-7
TGCAGCGTTGATAATTTAGGGCAGGGGGACTATGGCTACACCTTC,CSVDNLGQGDYGYTF,few,TRBV29-1,15,TRBD1,TRBJ1-2
TGCGCCAGCAGCTCCCCAGGCGGGAACTATGGCTACACCTTC,CASSSPGGNYGYTF,medium-sized,TRBV4-1,14,.,TRBJ1-2
TGTGCCAGCAGCGTAGAGGACAGAATCTATGGCTACACCTTC,CASSVEDRIYGYTF,.,TRBV9,14,.,TRBJ1-2
TGCGCCAGCAGCCAAGCAGTATCCGGGGAGCTGTTTTTT,CASSQAVSGELFF,few,TRBV4-1,13,.,TRBJ2-2
TGTGCCTGGAGCCTATACCATAGATACGGGACAGGGAGAATTCGGGGCAACACTGAAGCTTTCTTT,CAWSLYHRYGTGRIRGNTEAFF,.,TRBV30,22,TRBD1,TRBJ1-1
TGTGCCAGCAGCGAGCGGGGACAGGCTGATAATTCACCCCTCCACTTT,CASSERGQADNSPLHF,.,TRBV9,16,TRBD1,TRBJ1-6
TGTGCCAGCAGGAGCCCAGGGAACCAAGAGACCCAGTACTTC,CASRSPGNQETQYF,.,TRBV6-6,14,.,TRBJ2-5
TGTGCCAGCAGTCTTGGACAGCCTGAAGCTTTCTTT,CASSLGQPEAFF,.,TRBV6-6,12,.,TRBJ1-1
TGTGCCAGCTCACCCTTCTTAGCAGGGGCAGATACGCAGTATTTT,CASSPFLAGADTQYF,once,TRBV18,15,.,TRBJ2-3
TGTGCCAGCAGCCAAGCTTCCCGGGATACGCAGTATTTT,CASSQASRDTQYF,.,TRBV4-2,13,.,TRBJ2-3
TGCGCCAGCAGCCCCCTATACAGGGAATCGTTCCCTGAAGCTTTCTTT,CASSPLYRESFPEAFF,.,TRBV5-1,16,.,TRBJ1-1
TGTTCCAGCAGCTCCCAAATCGACGGGATATCCTACGAGCAGTACTTC,CSSSSQIDGISYEQYF,.,TRBV7-9,16,.,TRBJ2-7
TGTGCCAGCAGCCCGGCCTACGAGCAGTACTTC,CASSPAYEQYF,few,TRBV7-9,11,.,TRBJ2-7
TGCAGCGTTGGGGTAGCGGGGACGATTTACAATGAGCAGTTCTTC,CSVGVAGTIYNEQFF,.,TRBV29-1,15,TRBD2,TRBJ2-1
TGTGCCAGCAGCGCCAGCGGGGGCCTCCCCTACGAGCAGTACTTC,CASSASGGLPYEQYF,once,TRBV2,15,TRBD2,TRBJ2-7
TGTGCCAGCTCACCCCAGCCCCTCAGGTCCGCTCAGCCCCAGCATTTT,CASSPQPLRSAQPQHF,.,TRBV18,16,.,TRBJ1-5
TGTGCCAGCAGCTTATCAGGGCAGGGAACTTCACCCCTCCACTTT,CASSLSGQGTSPLHF,few,TRBV7-2,15,.,TRBJ1-6
TGTGCCAGCAGTTACAGGGGACAGGGTCGCTATGGCTACACCTTC,CASSYRGQGRYGYTF,.,TRBV6-5,15,TRBD1,TRBJ1-2
TGTGCCAGCAGTTTCCGGGACAGGGAGTATGGCTACACCTTC,CASSFRDREYGYTF,.,TRBV6-5,14,TRBD1,TRBJ1-2
TGCGCCAGCAGCTTGGTGGGGGGTAATTCACCCCTCCACTTT,CASSLVGGNSPLHF,.,TRBV5-1,14,.,TRBJ1-6